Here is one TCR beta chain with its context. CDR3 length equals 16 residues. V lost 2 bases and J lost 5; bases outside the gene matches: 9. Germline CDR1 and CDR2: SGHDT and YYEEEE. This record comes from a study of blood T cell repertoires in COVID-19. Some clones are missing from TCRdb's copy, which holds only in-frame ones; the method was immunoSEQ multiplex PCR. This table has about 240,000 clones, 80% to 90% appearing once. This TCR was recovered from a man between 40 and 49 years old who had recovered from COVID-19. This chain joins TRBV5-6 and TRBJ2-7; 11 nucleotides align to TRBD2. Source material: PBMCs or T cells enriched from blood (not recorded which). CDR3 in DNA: TGTGCCAGCAGCTTAGTTAGCGGGGGGGCGTTCCACGAGCAGTACTTC. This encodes CASSLVSGGAFHEQYF.